These 3 T cell receptor beta chains originate from one sample sequenced in a study of regulatory T cells in long-lasting Graves disease. Described time point: newly diagnosed GD, antithyroid drugs for less than 3 months. RNA isolated from PBMCs was used to make the TCR library. In building TCR beta libraries, iRepertoire HTBI primers were used together with Arm-PCR of CDR3 regions. TCRdb re-called the multiplex PCR reads with MiXCR, one entry per CDR3 protein. The sample has 620,000 or so distinct CDR3 sequences, 15% to 20% seen once. The same sample was also used in a study of T cells in Graves' hyperthyroidism and ophthalmopathy.

The sample here was peripheral blood mononuclear cells (PBMCs), taken at new diagnosis, from a patient treated with antithyroid drugs. These receptors all come from a woman in her thirties with Graves disease.

This clonotype was found a few times. This rearrangement joins TRBV11-2 to TRBJ1-4; 8 bases agree with TRBD1. Germline CDR1 SGHAT, CDR2 FQNNGV. The J segment lost 5 bases and the V segment lost 5 bases, leaving 10 bases of the junction unmatched. The CDR3 extends over 16 amino acids. CDR3 bases: TGTGCCAGCAGCCCCCGCCCGACAGGGGCAAATGAAAAACTGTTTTTT. Translating gives CASSPRPTGANEKLFF.

The chain joins TRBV2 to TRBJ1-5; D not resolved. Trimming shortened V by 7 bases and J by 7 bases, and 14 bases separated the two germline ends. This CDR3 is 13 amino acids long. CDR1 and CDR2 from the germline V gene are SNHLY and FYNNEI. CDR3 DNA sequence: TGTGCCAGCACCAAAGAGGGAAACCAGCCCCAGCATTTT. Protein sequence: CASTKEGNQPQHF.

This clonotype appeared many times. The genes are TRBV2 and TRBJ2-3, with a tentative D call TRBD1 (6 bases). V dropped 10 bases and J dropped 3 bases, with 17 bases sitting between them. Germline values: CDR1 SNHLY, CDR2 FYNNEI. This CDR3 spans 14 amino acids. The CDR3 sequence: CATGAGVGTDTQYF. The CDR3 coding sequence is TGTGCCACCGGAGCAGGGGTAGGAACAGATACGCAGTATTTT.